These 22 T cell receptor beta chains came from one sample sequenced in a study of T cell responses to AZD1222 COVID-19 vaccine. TCRdb's copy holds only in-frame clones and misses some; the assay was immunoSEQ multiplex PCR. The sample shows some 150,000 clones, about 91% of them seen only once. The sample consisted of peripheral blood, taken on day 0 of AZD1222 vaccination. These receptors all come from an adult in good health.

The rearrangement joins TRBV18 to TRBJ1-5, with unresolved D. The germline gives CDR1 KGHSH, CDR2 LQKENI. V gave up 0 bases and J gave up 2 bases, with 14 bases separating them. This CDR3 region has 17 residues. The CDR3 is CASSPPNPGYGNQPQHF. The CDR3 coding sequence is TGTGCCAGCTCACCACCGAACCCGGGGTACGGCAATCAGCCCCAGCATTTT.

The J gene is TRBJ2-3, the V gene TRBV7-2, with 7 positions matching TRBD2. Germline CDR1 SGHTA, CDR2 FQGNSA. The J segment lost 3 bases and the V segment lost 5 bases, leaving 8 bases of the junction unmatched. The CDR3 runs 15 residues. The CDR3 here is CASSPKRGPTDTQYF. The DNA for the CDR3 is TGTGCCAGCAGCCCTAAGCGGGGCCCGACAGATACGCAGTATTTT. Full variable domain (outside the CDR3, taken from reference TRBV7-2 and TRBJ2-3): GAGVSQSPSNKVTEKGKDVELRCDPISGHTALYWYRQSLGQGLEFLIYFQGNSAPDKSGLPSDRFSAERTGGSVSTLTIQRTQQEDSAVYLCASSPKRGPTDTQYFGPGTRLTVL.

This clone has a handful of counts. The rearrangement links TRBV19 to TRBJ1-1, with a tentative D call TRBD1 (5 bases). V shed 8 bases and J shed 1 base, with 11 bases lying between them. Germline CDR1 and CDR2: LNHDA and SQIVND (reference sequence). This CDR3 has 13 residues. The CDR3 loop reads CASVRDRNTEAFF. CDR3 bases: TGTGCCAGTGTGAGAGACAGGAACACTGAAGCTTTCTTT.

V gene TRBV7-9 combines with J gene TRBJ1-1, with D tentatively TRBD1 (5 bases). The CDR3 loop spans 15 amino acids. V gave up 6 bases and J gave up 3 bases, with 17 bases separating them. The germline CDR1 and CDR2 sequences are SEHNR and FQNEAQ (reference sequence). For the CDR3, the DNA is TGTGCCAGCAGACGAACGGGGCCCACGGACACTGAAGCTTTCTTT. This translates into CASRRTGPTDTEAFF.

V and J are TRBV6-2 or TRBV6-3 and TRBJ1-1, with TRBD1 identical over 9 bases. In germline, CDR1 is MNHEY, CDR2 SVGEGT. V lost 5 bases, J lost 7 bases, and 11 bases stayed unmatched. The CDR3 has 15 residues. CDR3 in DNA: TGTGCCAGCAGTCCGTGGCGGACAGGGGAACGTGAAGCTTTCTTT. Protein: CASSPWRTGEREAFF.

The chain joins TRBV5-1 to TRBJ1-6; D remains ambiguous. The germline V gene has CDR1 SGHRS and CDR2 YFSETQ. The CDR3 has 14 residues. With 0 bases removed from V and 7 bases from J, the gap between germline ends came to 8 bases. CDR3 sequence reads: CASSLGSGNSPLHF. CDR3 sequence (DNA): TGCGCCAGCAGCTTGGGGTCGGGGAATTCACCCCTCCACTTT.

The chain has TRBV5-1 and TRBJ2-1; TRBD2 might be the D (7 bases). V was shortened by 2 bases and J by 4 bases, with 10 bases between the two germline ends. The CDR3 contains 14 residues. Germline CDR1 is SGHRS and CDR2 is YFSETQ. Written as DNA, the CDR3 is TGCGCCAGCAGCTTCAGGGGAGGGTACAATGAGCAGTTCTTC. Translating it yields CASSFRGGYNEQFF.

This chain uses TRBV27 with TRBJ2-2; D unclear. This CDR3 is built from 15 residues. The V gene lost 3 bases and the J gene lost 9 bases, with 17 bases spanning the gap. Germline CDR1 reads MNHEY; CDR2 reads SMNVEV (reference sequence). CDR3 region: CASSLWPLTQRELFF. CDR3 sequence (DNA): TGTGCCAGCAGTTTGTGGCCCCTTACGCAAAGGGAGCTGTTTTTT.

In its sample, this clone was seen once. V usage is TRBV4-2 and J usage is TRBJ2-5; 7 positions agree with TRBD1. Germline V gene data show CDR1 as LGHNA and CDR2 as YNFKEQ. The junction had 4 bases not matched to a gene; V was cut back by 8 bases and J by 1 base. The CDR3 extends over 13 amino acids. CDR3 nucleotide sequence: TGTGCCAGCGCCTGGGACAGCCAAGAGACCCAGTACTTC. Its protein is CASAWDSQETQYF.

This sequence joins TRBV12-3 or TRBV12-4 and TRBJ2-1; TRBD2 matches 7 bases. After removal of 3 bases from V and 9 bases from J, the junction contained 2 bases not matched to a gene. The CDR3 has 12 amino acids. Here the CDR3 DNA reads TGTGCCAGCAGTTTTTGGGAGGGTGAGCAGTTCTTC. Translation gives CASSFWEGEQFF.

The chain uses TRBV3-1 (or the pseudogene TRBV3-2) and TRBJ2-5; 8 bases map to TRBD2. Germline-derived CDR1 and CDR2 are LGHDT and YNNKEL (reference sequence). The CDR3 consists of 17 residues. The V and J ends lost 0 bases and 1 base, in that order; junction bases with no gene match: 7. The CDR3 region is CASSQDALAEIQETQYF. DNA of the CDR3: TGTGCCAGCAGCCAAGATGCACTAGCGGAGATCCAAGAGACCCAGTACTTC.

This chain uses TRBV5-6 with TRBJ2-7, with D hard to call. V was clipped by 3 bases and J by 7 bases, with 8 bases between them. From germline, CDR1 is SGHDT and CDR2 YYEEEE. The CDR3 totals 11 residues. The DNA for the CDR3 is TGTGCCAGCAGCTCAACGAGGGAGCAGTACTTC. It specifies CASSSTREQYF.

This clone has more than one count but fewer than ten. The chain combines TRBV28 with TRBJ1-6; D gene unclear. The CDR3 extends over 12 amino acids. Germline CDR1 and CDR2: MDHEN and SYDVKM. V dropped 7 bases and J dropped 8 bases, with 9 bases sitting between them. CDR3 nucleotides: TGTGCCAGCACCCTCGGGTATTCACCCCTCCACTTT. The encoded protein is CASTLGYSPLHF.

The rearrangement uses TRBV28 and TRBJ2-2, with TRBD1 matching 10 bases. This CDR3 spans 20 amino acids. V lost 5 bases, J lost 0 bases, and 15 bases stayed unmatched. Germline V gene lookup returns CDR1 MDHEN and CDR2 SYDVKM. CDR3 region: CASSRIGTGVLQPNTGELFF. The CDR3, as DNA: TGTGCCAGCAGTCGGATCGGGACAGGGGTGTTACAACCGAACACCGGGGAGCTGTTTTTT.

The chain recombines TRBV19 with TRBJ1-2, with 7 bases aligning to TRBD1. This CDR3 is 16 amino acids long. Trimming cost V 7 bases and J 6 bases; bases outside gene matches: 17. From germline, CDR1 is LNHDA and CDR2 SQIVND (reference sequence). CDR3 DNA: TGTGCCAGTACCCTAGGGGGCAGCAAACCCCTTAATGGCTACACCTTC. Translated: CASTLGGSKPLNGYTF.

This clone has a single count. The CDR3 DNA sequence: TGTGCCAGCAGCCCCTGGGACACTAATTCACCCCTCCACTTT. Amino acid sequence: CASSPWDTNSPLHF. The chain uses TRBV3-1 (or the pseudogene TRBV3-2) and TRBJ1-6, with D perhaps matching TRBD1 (6 bases). The ends were cut back, 4 bases at V and 6 bases at J, with 10 bases in the middle. This CDR3 spans 14 amino acids. From germline, CDR1 is LGHDT and CDR2 YNNKEL (reference sequence).

The J gene is TRBJ1-1, the V gene TRBV29-1; D might be TRBD1 (5 bases). Germline CDR1 SQVTM, CDR2 ANQGSEA. Deletions cut 4 bases from V and 8 bases from J, with 20 bases between. CDR3 length: 14 amino acids. This chain's CDR3 is CSVVEGRAVREAFF. Written as DNA, the CDR3 is TGCAGCGTTGTGGAGGGGAGGGCCGTCAGGGAAGCTTTCTTT.

This clone showed up just a few times. The rearrangement joins TRBV27 to TRBJ1-2, with unresolved D. The CDR3 extends over 15 amino acids. Germline loops: CDR1 MNHEY, CDR2 SMNVEV (reference sequence). V lost 2 bases and J lost 7, with 17 bases in between. The CDR3 DNA follows: TGTGCCAGCAGTTTAGGTACGAATGGGGTGTCTGGCTACACCTTC. Translating gives CASSLGTNGVSGYTF.

Only one count was recorded for this clone. The rearrangement links TRBV7-9 to TRBJ1-1; no clear D. The CDR3 is 14 amino acids. CDR1 SEHNR and CDR2 FQNEAQ come from the germline V gene (reference sequence). Trimming removed 5 bases at V and 2 bases at J, with 12 bases between. DNA for the CDR3: TGTGCCAGCAGCCAAAGAGGAGGAAACACTGAAGCTTTCTTT. It translates to CASSQRGGNTEAFF.

The chain is built from TRBV7-9 and TRBJ1-4; 7 bases are a match to TRBD1. V lost 5 bases, J lost 7 bases, and 10 bases stayed unmatched. Germline V gives CDR1 SEHNR, CDR2 FQNEAQ (reference sequence). The CDR3 sequence is 15 residues long. DNA for the CDR3: TGTGCCAGCAGCCCCGACGGGGGACAGACTGAAAAACTGTTTTTT. This sequence encodes CASSPDGGQTEKLFF.

This chain connects TRBV6-2 or TRBV6-3 to TRBJ1-5; possible D gene TRBD1, 6 bases. From germline, CDR1 is MNHEY and CDR2 SVGEGT. V was clipped by 5 bases and J by 7 bases, with 15 bases between them. This CDR3 region has 14 residues. The CDR3 loop reads CASSETGPRQPQHF. For the CDR3, the DNA is TGTGCCAGCAGTGAGACAGGCCCCAGGCAGCCCCAGCATTTT.

V usage is TRBV30 and J usage is TRBJ1-5; D not certain. The V end was cut by 0 bases, the J end by 4 bases, with 10 bases between. Germline V gene lookup returns CDR1 GTSNPN and CDR2 SVGIG (reference sequence). This CDR3 spans 14 amino acids. CDR3 protein: CAWSVLSVNQPQHF. The CDR3 DNA sequence: TGTGCCTGGAGTGTACTCTCCGTTAATCAGCCCCAGCATTTT.